This T cell receptor beta chain was identified in a study of CD8 T cells in Susac syndrome (dated by TCRdb to the late 2010s). As for the study more broadly: Whether CD8+ T cell activation and differentiation in Susac syndrome was antigen driven was tested using repertoire sequencing. Broader findings and caveats from the paper: The study acknowledged that relatively few individuals were included in the TCR sequencing and HLA analysis.

CDR1 and CDR2, per the germline V gene, are SGHTA and FQGNSA. Measured from the cysteine to the phenylalanine, the CDR3 is 16 residues long. Only the CDR3 DNA stays, 48 bases, in frame from base 1. For this chain, trimming is 5 bases at the V end and 1 base at the J end, and the number of junction bases without a gene match is 4. RNA was extracted using the RNeasy kit, and roughly 0.5 to 1 microgram was reverse transcribed with random hexamers. The immunoSEQ multiplex PCR assay, covering 54 Vbeta and 13 Jbeta segments, was used to amplify TCR beta CDR3 regions. To correct PCR amplification bias, a synthetic template baseline was used for both primer optimization and computational correction. From the authors' description of their analysis: Only productive sequences were kept, with reads annotated to V, D and J genes according to IMGT and analyzed in immunoSEQ Analyzer. Clonality was computed as one minus Shannon entropy normalized by log2 of the number of productive unique sequences. For each patient and control, public and private clones were evaluated within the 100 most prevalent clones. A clone was defined as Susac-specific if it was absent from the healthy and MS cohorts, from approximately 980 published viral clones and from other ImmuneACCESS disease sequences. The raw public data were reprocessed by TCRdb itself: fastp quality trimming at Q25, MiXCR clonotype calling, in-frame beta chains only. Each entry merges the rows of one CDR3 protein and shows their most common DNA and genes. TCRdb, not the original authors, processed these V and J calls. This sample comprises some 100,000 distinct CDR3 sequences, 85% to 95% of them detected only once. Roughly 0.094% of the sample rests with the top ten.

Peripheral blood CD8+ and CD4+ T cells from healthy donors, Susac syndrome patients and multiple sclerosis patients were profiled using high-throughput TCR beta sequencing. The multiple sclerosis controls were treatment-naive patients whose relapsing-remitting disease, either stable or active, fulfilled the revised McDonald criteria. Bulk CD8+ and CD4+ T cells were purified by magnetic negative isolation, while CD8+ TEMRA cells were enriched using FACS. Blood was drawn into EDTA tubes, processed within 24 hours, and PBMCs were isolated by density gradient centrifugation. PBMCs intended for TCR sequencing were cryopreserved in liquid nitrogen and thawed later in a water bath at 37 degrees C. The sorted or isolated CD4+, CD8+ and CD8+ TEMRA cells had a purity of 90% or higher. With respect to this clonotype: Which antigen it targets is not known. Within one base of it there is no much larger clone, and no base qualities were kept.

Recombination joined TRBV7-2 with TRBJ2-3; the central 12 bases match TRBD2. Specimen: CD4+ T cells from PBMCs. This receptor was obtained from a human donor with multiple sclerosis. The CDR3 in this case is CASSLRLAGGTDTQYF. The sequenced DNA is TGTGCCAGCAGCCTCCGACTAGCGGGGGGCACAGATACGCAGTATTTT.